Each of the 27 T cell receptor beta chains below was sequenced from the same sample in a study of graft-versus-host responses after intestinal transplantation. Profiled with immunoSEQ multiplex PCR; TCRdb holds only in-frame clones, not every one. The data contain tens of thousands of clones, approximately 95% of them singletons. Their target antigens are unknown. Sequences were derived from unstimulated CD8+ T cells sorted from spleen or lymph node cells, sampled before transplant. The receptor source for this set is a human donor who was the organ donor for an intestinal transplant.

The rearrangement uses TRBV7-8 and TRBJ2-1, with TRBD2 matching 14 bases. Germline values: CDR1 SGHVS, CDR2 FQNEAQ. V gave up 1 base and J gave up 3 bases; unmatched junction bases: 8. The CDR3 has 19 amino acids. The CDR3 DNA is TGTGCCAGCAGCTTAGGACTAGCGGGAGGGCCTGTATTCTACAATGAGCAGTTCTTC. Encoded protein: CASSLGLAGGPVFYNEQFF.

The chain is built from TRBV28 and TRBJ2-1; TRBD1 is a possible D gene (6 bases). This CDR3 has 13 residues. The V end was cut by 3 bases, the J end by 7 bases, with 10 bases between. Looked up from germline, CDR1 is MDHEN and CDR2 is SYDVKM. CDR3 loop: CASSFYRDNEQFF. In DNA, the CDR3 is TGTGCCAGCAGTTTCTACAGGGATAATGAGCAGTTCTTC.

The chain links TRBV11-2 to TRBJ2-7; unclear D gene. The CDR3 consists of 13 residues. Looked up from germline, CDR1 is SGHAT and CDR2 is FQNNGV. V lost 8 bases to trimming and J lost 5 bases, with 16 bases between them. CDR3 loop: CASGGPLLDEQYF. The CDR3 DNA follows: TGTGCCAGCGGCGGCCCTTTGCTGGACGAGCAGTACTTC.

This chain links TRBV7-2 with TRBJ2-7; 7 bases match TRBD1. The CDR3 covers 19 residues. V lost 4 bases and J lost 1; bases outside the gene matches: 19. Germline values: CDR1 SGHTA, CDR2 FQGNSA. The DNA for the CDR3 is TGTGCCAGCAGCTCCACCCCCGGGACAGACTATAGCGCATCCTACGAGCAGTACTTC. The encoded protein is CASSSTPGTDYSASYEQYF. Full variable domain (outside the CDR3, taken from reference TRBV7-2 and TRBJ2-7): GAGVSQSPSNKVTEKGKDVELRCDPISGHTALYWYRQSLGQGLEFLIYFQGNSAPDKSGLPSDRFSAERTGGSVSTLTIQRTQQEDSAVYLCASSSTPGTDYSASYEQYFGPGTRLTVT.

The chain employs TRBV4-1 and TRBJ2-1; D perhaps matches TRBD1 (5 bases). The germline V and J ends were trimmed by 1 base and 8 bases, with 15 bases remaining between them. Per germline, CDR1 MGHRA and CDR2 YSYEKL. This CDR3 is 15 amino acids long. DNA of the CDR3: TGCGCCAGCAGCCAAGGTCCTCAGGGTAGGGATGAGCAGTTCTTC. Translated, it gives CASSQGPQGRDEQFF.

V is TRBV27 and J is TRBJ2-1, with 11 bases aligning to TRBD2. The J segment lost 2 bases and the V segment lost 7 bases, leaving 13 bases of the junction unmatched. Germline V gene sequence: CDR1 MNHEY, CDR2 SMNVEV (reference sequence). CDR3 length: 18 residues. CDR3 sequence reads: CASKTDVAGGYTYNEQFF. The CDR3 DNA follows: TGTGCCAGCAAGACGGATGTAGCGGGGGGGTATACCTACAATGAGCAGTTCTTC.

The CDR3 here is CASSMAGGIDEQYF. The DNA of the CDR3 is TGTGCCAGTAGTATGGCCGGGGGGATCGACGAGCAGTACTTC. V usage is TRBV19 and J usage is TRBJ2-7; 7 bases agree with TRBD2. CDR1 LNHDA and CDR2 SQIVND come from the germline V gene (reference sequence). This CDR3 region has 14 residues. V shed 3 bases, J shed 5 bases, and the junction held 7 bases outside the gene matches.

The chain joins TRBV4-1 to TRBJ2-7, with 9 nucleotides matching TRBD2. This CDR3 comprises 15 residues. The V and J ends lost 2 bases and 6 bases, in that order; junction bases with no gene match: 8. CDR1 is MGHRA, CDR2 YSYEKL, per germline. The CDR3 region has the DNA TGCGCCAGCAGCCAACTAGCGGGGTTCAGGGGCGAGCAGTACTTC. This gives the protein CASSQLAGFRGEQYF.

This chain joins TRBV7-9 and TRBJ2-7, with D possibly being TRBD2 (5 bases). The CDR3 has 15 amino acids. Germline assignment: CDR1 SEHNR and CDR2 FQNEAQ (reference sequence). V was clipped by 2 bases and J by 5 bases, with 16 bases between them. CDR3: CASSLQSGVANEQYF. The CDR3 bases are TGTGCCAGCAGCTTACAGTCCGGGGTAGCCAACGAGCAGTACTTC.

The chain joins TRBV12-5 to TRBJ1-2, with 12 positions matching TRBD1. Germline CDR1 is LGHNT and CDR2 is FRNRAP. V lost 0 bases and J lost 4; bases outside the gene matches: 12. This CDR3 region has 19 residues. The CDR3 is CASGLVRWDRGPPFYGYTF. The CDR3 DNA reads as TGTGCTAGTGGTTTGGTACGGTGGGACAGGGGGCCCCCTTTCTATGGCTACACCTTC.

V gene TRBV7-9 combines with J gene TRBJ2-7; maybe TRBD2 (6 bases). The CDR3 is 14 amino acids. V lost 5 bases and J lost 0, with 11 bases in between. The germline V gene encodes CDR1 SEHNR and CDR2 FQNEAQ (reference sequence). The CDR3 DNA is TGTGCCAGCAGCGGAGGGTTCAGCTCCTACGAGCAGTACTTC. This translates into CASSGGFSSYEQYF.

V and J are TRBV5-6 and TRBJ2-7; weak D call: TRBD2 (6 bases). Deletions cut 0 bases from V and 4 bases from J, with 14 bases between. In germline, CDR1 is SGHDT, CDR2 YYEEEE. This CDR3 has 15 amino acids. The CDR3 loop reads CASSLAGDPLYEQYF. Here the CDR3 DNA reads TGTGCCAGCAGCTTGGCGGGGGACCCCTTATACGAGCAGTACTTC.

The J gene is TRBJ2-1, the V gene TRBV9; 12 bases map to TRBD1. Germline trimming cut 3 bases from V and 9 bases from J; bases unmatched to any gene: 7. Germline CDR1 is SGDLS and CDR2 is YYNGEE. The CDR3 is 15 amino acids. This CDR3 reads CASSAPGQGAIEQFF. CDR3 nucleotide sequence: TGTGCCAGCAGCGCGCCGGGACAGGGGGCGATTGAGCAGTTCTTC.

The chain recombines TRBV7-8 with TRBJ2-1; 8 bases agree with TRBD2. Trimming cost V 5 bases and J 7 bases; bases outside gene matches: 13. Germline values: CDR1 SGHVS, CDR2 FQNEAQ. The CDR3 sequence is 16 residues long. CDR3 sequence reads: CASSPTLGRAGNEQFF. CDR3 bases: TGTGCCAGCAGCCCAACTCTCGGGAGGGCCGGGAATGAGCAGTTCTTC.

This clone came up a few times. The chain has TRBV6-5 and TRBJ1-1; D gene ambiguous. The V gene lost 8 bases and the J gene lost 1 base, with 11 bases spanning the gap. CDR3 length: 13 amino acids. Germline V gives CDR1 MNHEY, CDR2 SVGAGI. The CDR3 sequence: CASCGVPNTEAFF. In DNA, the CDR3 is TGTGCCAGCTGCGGGGTCCCGAACACTGAAGCTTTCTTT.

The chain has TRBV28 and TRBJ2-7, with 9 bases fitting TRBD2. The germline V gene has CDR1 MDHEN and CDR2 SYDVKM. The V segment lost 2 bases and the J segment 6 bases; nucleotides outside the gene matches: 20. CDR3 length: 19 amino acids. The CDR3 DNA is TGTGCCAGCAGTTTAGGTGGGGATAGCGGGAGAATGAGCCTAGGCGAGCAGTACTTC. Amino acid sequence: CASSLGGDSGRMSLGEQYF. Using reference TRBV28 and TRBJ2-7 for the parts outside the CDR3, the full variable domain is DVKVTQSSRYLVKRTGEKVFLECVQDMDHENMFWYRQDPGLGLRLIYFSYDVKMKEKGDIPEGYSVSREKKERFSLILESASTNQTSMYLCASSLGGDSGRMSLGEQYFGPGTRLTVT.

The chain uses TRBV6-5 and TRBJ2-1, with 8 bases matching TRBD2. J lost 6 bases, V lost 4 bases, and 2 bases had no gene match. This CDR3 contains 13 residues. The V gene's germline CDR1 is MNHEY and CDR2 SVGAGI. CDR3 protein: CASSFRGGNEQFF. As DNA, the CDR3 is TGTGCCAGCAGTTTTCGGGGGGGCAATGAGCAGTTCTTC.

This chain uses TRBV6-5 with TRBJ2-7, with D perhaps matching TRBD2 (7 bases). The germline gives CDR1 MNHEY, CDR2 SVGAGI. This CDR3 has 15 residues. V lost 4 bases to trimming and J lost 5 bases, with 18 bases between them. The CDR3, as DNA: TGTGCCAGCAGTTGGAGGGGGGGAGTGGAGAACGAGCAGTACTTC. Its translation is CASSWRGGVENEQYF.

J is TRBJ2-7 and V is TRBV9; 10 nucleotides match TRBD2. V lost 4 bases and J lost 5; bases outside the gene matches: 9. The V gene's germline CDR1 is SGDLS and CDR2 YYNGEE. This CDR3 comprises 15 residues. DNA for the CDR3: TGTGCCAGCAGCCCGGGGGCTAGCGGGAGAGACGAGCAGTACTTC. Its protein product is CASSPGASGRDEQYF. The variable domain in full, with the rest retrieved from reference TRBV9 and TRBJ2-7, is DSGVTQTPKHLITATGQRVTLRCSPRSGDLSVYWYQQSLDQGLQFLIQYYNGEERAKGNILERFSAQQFPDLHSELNLSSLELGDSALYFCASSPGASGRDEQYFGPGTRLTVT.

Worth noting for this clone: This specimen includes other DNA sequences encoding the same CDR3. CDR3 amino acids: CASSQGVAGAYNEQFF. The CDR3 nucleotides are TGCGCCAGCAGCCAGGGGGTGGCGGGAGCCTACAATGAGCAGTTCTTC. The rearrangement joins TRBV4-1 to TRBJ2-1; 7 bases line up with TRBD2. The V gene end was trimmed by 3 bases and the J gene end by 2 bases; junction bases not matched to a gene: 7. The CDR3 totals 16 residues. The V gene's germline CDR1 is MGHRA and CDR2 YSYEKL.

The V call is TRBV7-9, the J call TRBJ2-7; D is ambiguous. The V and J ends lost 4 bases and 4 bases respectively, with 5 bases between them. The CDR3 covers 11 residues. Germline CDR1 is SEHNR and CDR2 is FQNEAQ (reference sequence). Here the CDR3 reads CASSSYYEQYF. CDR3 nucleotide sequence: TGTGCCAGCAGCTCGTATTACGAGCAGTACTTC.

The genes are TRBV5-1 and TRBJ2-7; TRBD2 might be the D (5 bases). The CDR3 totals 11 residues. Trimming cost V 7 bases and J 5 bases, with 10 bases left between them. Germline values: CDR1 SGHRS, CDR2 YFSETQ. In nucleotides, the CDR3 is TGCGCCAGCTTAGGGAGACACGAGCAGTACTTC. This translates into CASLGRHEQYF.

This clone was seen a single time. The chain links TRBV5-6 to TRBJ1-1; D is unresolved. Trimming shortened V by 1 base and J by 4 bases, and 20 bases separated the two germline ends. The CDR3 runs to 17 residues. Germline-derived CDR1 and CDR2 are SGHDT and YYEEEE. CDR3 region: CASSLYREVAMGTEAFF. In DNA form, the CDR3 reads TGTGCCAGCAGCTTGTACCGGGAGGTAGCCATGGGCACTGAAGCTTTCTTT. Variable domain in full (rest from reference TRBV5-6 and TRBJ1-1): DAGVTQSPTHLIKTRGQQVTLRCSPKSGHDTVSWYQQALGQGPQFIFQYYEEEERQRGNFPDRFSGHQFPNYSSELNVNALLLGDSALYLCASSLYREVAMGTEAFFGQGTRLTVV.

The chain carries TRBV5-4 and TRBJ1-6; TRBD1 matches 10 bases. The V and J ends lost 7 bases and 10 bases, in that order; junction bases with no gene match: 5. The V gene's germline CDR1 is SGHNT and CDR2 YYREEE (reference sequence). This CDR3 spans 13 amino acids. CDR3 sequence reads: CASRQGADSPLHF. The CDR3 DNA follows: TGTGCCAGCCGACAGGGGGCAGACTCACCCCTCCACTTT.

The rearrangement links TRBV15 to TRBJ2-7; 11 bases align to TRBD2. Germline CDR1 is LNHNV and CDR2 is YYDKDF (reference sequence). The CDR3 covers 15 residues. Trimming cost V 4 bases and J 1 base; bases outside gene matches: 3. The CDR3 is CATSKGTSGSYEQYF. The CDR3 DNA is TGTGCCACCAGCAAAGGGACTAGCGGTTCCTACGAGCAGTACTTC. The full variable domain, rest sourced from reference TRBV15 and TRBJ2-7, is DAMVIQNPRYQVTQFGKPVTLSCSQTLNHNVMYWYQQKSSQAPKLLFHYYDKDFNNEADTPDNFQSRRPNTSFCFLDIRSPGLGDTAMYLCATSKGTSGSYEQYFGPGTRLTVT.

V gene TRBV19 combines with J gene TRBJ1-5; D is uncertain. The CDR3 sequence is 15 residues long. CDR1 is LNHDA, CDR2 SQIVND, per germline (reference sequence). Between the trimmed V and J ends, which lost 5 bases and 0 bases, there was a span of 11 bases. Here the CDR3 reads CASSELSFSNQPQHF. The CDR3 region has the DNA TGTGCCAGTAGTGAGTTGTCCTTTAGCAATCAGCCCCAGCATTTT.

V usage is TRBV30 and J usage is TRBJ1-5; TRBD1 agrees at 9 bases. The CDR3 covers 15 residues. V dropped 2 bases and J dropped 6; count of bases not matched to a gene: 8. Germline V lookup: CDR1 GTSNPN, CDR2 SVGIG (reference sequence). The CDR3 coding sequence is TGTGCCTGGAGTAACAGGGGGCTTCTCAGTCAGCCCCAGCATTTT. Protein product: CAWSNRGLLSQPQHF.